The rows below give T cell receptor beta chains drawn from one sample of a study of neurological immune-mediated disorders. Using its own MiXCR run on the 5' RACE reads, TCRdb lists one record per CDR3 protein. Counted here are about 66,000 distinct CDR3 sequences, less than 4% occurring once; the ten biggest clones make up around 1.3%. The specimen sequenced was PBMCs. The origin of the receptors is a man aged 25 to 40 with multiple sclerosis. CDR3s include the opening cysteine and the closing phenylalanine or tryptophan. D genes are given only for firm matches. Size tells how often a clone was seen (once, few, many) or the class of an expanded clone, and some rows leave it out.

>many|NA|TRBJ2-3|TRBV3-1
CASSQGGPPDTQYF
TGTGCCAGCAGCCAAGGGGGGCCCCCAGATACGCAGTATTTT
>many|NA|TRBJ1-4|TRBV12-3/TRBV12-4
CASSFGGINEKLFF
TGTGCCAGCAGTTTCGGCGGGATAAATGAAAAACTGTTTTTT
>many|NA|TRBJ2-1|TRBV4-1
CASSQLQGPSYNEQFF
TGCGCCAGCAGCCAGCTACAGGGCCCATCCTACAATGAGCAGTTCTTC
>many|NA|TRBJ1-1|TRBV7-6
CASSLAGVRAGMNTEAFF
TGTGCCAGCAGCTTAGCGGGTGTTCGGGCCGGGATGAACACTGAAGCTTTCTTT
>many|TRBD2|TRBJ2-2|TRBV6-5
CASSSPRTSGPTGELFF
TGTGCCAGCAGTTCCCCCCGGACTAGCGGGCCCACCGGGGAGCTGTTTTTT
>many|TRBD2|TRBJ2-1|TRBV7-8
CASSFRLAGADEQFF
TGTGCCAGCAGCTTCAGACTAGCGGGGGCTGATGAGCAGTTCTTC
>many|NA|TRBJ2-5|TRBV20-1
CSATNRVKQETQYF
TGCAGTGCAACAAACAGGGTAAAGCAAGAGACCCAGTACTTC
>many|NA|TRBJ2-2|TRBV12-3/TRBV12-4
CASSWAAGTNTGELFF
TGTGCCAGCAGCTGGGCGGCAGGGACGAACACCGGGGAGCTGTTTTTT
>many|NA|TRBJ1-6|TRBV4-3
CASSQELRTQGSPLHF
TGCGCCAGCAGCCAAGAGCTCAGGACACAGGGATCACCCCTCCACTTT
>many|TRBD2|TRBJ2-1|TRBV20-1
CSAGGLAGKYNNEQFF
TGCAGTGCCGGCGGCCTAGCGGGGAAATACAACAATGAGCAGTTCTTC
>many|NA|TRBJ2-1|TRBV27
CASGLENAYNEQFF
TGTGCCAGCGGACTCGAGAACGCCTACAATGAGCAGTTCTTC
>many|NA|TRBJ2-2|TRBV7-8
CASSRRTGELFF
TGTGCCAGCAGCCGTAGGACCGGGGAGCTGTTTTTT
>many|NA|TRBJ2-5|TRBV5-1
CASSLSQETQYF
TGCGCCAGCAGCTTGTCCCAAGAGACCCAGTACTTC
>many|NA|TRBJ2-2|TRBV3-1
CASSQGGVQGEISIWANTGELFF
TGTGCCAGCAGCCAAGGTGGGGTCCAGGGTGAAATCTCCATTTGGGCGAACACCGGGGAGCTGTTTTTT
>many|TRBD1|TRBJ1-1|TRBV5-5
CASSSRDRADTEAFF
TGTGCCAGCAGCTCCCGGGACAGGGCTGACACTGAAGCTTTCTTT
>many|NA|TRBJ2-2|TRBV5-1
CASSLGRVGELFF
TGCGCCAGCAGCTTGGGACGGGTCGGGGAGCTGTTTTTT
>many|TRBD1|TRBJ1-3|TRBV11-2
CASSSAGTGGYTIYF
TGTGCCAGCAGCTCCGCTGGGACAGGGGGTTACACCATATATTTT
>many|TRBD2|TRBJ2-4|TRBV5-1
CASSAGLAGSHGAKNIQYF
TGCGCCAGCAGCGCGGGACTAGCGGGGTCCCATGGGGCCAAAAACATTCAGTACTTC
>many|NA|TRBJ1-2|TRBV4-1
CASSQVGPDTGNYGYTF
TGCGCCAGCAGCCAAGTTGGGCCGGATACAGGGAACTATGGCTACACCTTC
>many|TRBD1|TRBJ2-7|TRBV5-1
CASSSGQLYEQYF
TGCGCCAGCAGCTCGGGACAGCTCTACGAGCAGTACTTC
>many|NA|TRBJ2-7|TRBV4-1
CASSQVVAQGSSYEQYF
TGCGCCAGCAGCCAAGTCGTTGCACAGGGAAGCTCCTACGAGCAGTACTTC
>many|NA|TRBJ1-2|TRBV20-1
CSARDFRVGDGYTF
TGCAGTGCTAGAGACTTCAGGGTTGGAGATGGCTACACCTTC
>many|TRBD1|TRBJ2-7|TRBV27
CASSYRGQPYEQYF
TGTGCCAGCAGCTACCGGGGACAGCCCTACGAGCAGTACTTC
>many|TRBD2|TRBJ2-7|TRBV20-1
CSARVLAGFGEQYF
TGCAGTGCTAGGGTACTAGCGGGGTTTGGGGAGCAGTACTTC
>many|NA|TRBJ1-6|TRBV20-1
CSATMGSPRGPLHF
TGCAGTGCCACGATGGGCTCACCGAGGGGACCCCTCCACTTT
>many|NA|TRBJ1-2|TRBV20-1
CSARGTATYGYTF
TGCAGTGCTAGGGGGACGGCAACCTATGGCTACACCTTC
>NA|NA|TRBJ1-5|TRBV12-3/TRBV12-4
CASSPDRLGPQHF
TGTGCCAGCAGCCCGGACAGACTGGGGCCCCAGCATTTT
>many|NA|TRBJ1-1|TRBV5-1
CASSLARVGDTEAFF
TGCGCCAGCAGCTTGGCTAGGGTTGGGGACACTGAAGCTTTCTTT
>few|TRBD2|TRBJ2-1|TRBV6-6
CASIPRGGYNEQFF
TGTGCCAGCATCCCACGGGGGGGCTACAATGAGCAGTTCTTC
>NA|NA|TRBJ2-2|TRBV5-1
CASRGLANTGELFF
TGCGCCTCACGAGGCCTCGCGAACACCGGGGAGCTGTTTTTT
>many|NA|TRBJ1-1|TRBV5-5
CASSPYSGVGTEAFF
TGTGCCAGCAGCCCCTACAGTGGGGTCGGCACTGAAGCTTTCTTT
>many|TRBD2|TRBJ2-3|TRBV20-1
CSASGLAGANTDTQYF
TGCAGTGCTAGTGGACTAGCGGGGGCCAACACAGATACGCAGTATTTT
>many|NA|TRBJ2-7|TRBV10-3
CAIRGRTLGVEEQYF
TGTGCCATCAGGGGTAGAACCCTGGGCGTGGAAGAGCAGTACTTC
>NA|NA|TRBJ2-5|TRBV5-1
CASSAIGETQYF
TGCGCCAGCAGCGCCATAGGGGAGACCCAGTACTTC
>medium-sized|TRBD1|TRBJ2-3|TRBV20-1
CSAIGTGKDTQYF
TGCAGTGCTATCGGGACAGGGAAAGATACGCAGTATTTT
>many|NA|TRBJ1-1|TRBV6-6
CAIGAGQNTEAFF
TGTGCCATCGGGGCGGGCCAGAACACTGAAGCTTTCTTT
>many|NA|TRBJ2-2|TRBV6-4
CASRPQSLQGELFF
TGTGCCAGCAGACCCCAAAGCCTACAAGGCGAGCTGTTTTTT
>many|TRBD2|TRBJ2-5|TRBV20-1
CSAPARCGGPQETQYF
TGCAGTGCGCCGGCCCGGTGCGGGGGGCCTCAAGAGACCCAGTACTTC
>many|TRBD1|TRBJ2-1|TRBV6-6
CASSSNRGPNEQFF
TGTGCCAGCAGTAGCAACAGGGGGCCCAATGAGCAGTTCTTC
>many|NA|TRBJ2-3|TRBV20-1
CSARVLVKDTQYF
TGCAGTGCTAGAGTACTAGTTAAAGATACGCAGTATTTT
>few|NA|TRBJ1-5|TRBV20-1
CSARDTRGGQPQHF
TGCAGTGCTAGAGATACCAGGGGAGGTCAGCCCCAGCATTTT
>many|TRBD1|TRBJ2-3|TRBV7-2
CASSSGAGGDFGTDTQYF
TGTGCCAGCAGCTCGGGTGCAGGGGGCGATTTCGGCACAGATACGCAGTATTTT
>many|TRBD2|TRBJ2-3|TRBV20-1
CSAHRGGGSTDTQYF
TGCAGTGCCCATCGGGGCGGGGGGAGCACAGATACGCAGTATTTT
>many|TRBD2|TRBJ2-2|TRBV15
CATSRDLVGGAWTGELFF
TGTGCCACCAGCAGAGATCTTGTCGGGGGGGCCTGGACCGGGGAGCTGTTTTTT
>many|NA|TRBJ2-1|TRBV3-1
CASSQVVLESYNEQFF
TGTGCCAGCAGCCAAGTAGTGTTAGAGTCCTACAATGAGCAGTTCTTC
>NA|NA|TRBJ2-3|TRBV20-1
CSARLGDTQYF
TGCAGTGCTAGATTAGGAGATACGCAGTATTTT
>many|NA|TRBJ1-5|TRBV5-6
CASSSRVMGPQPQHF
TGTGCCAGCAGCTCAAGGGTTATGGGACCTCAGCCCCAGCATTTT
>many|NA|TRBJ1-1|TRBV6-2/TRBV6-3
CASTTGYTEAFF
TGTGCCAGCACTACCGGGTATACTGAAGCTTTCTTT
>many|NA|TRBJ2-5|TRBV15
CATSIPTEPGTQYF
TGTGCCACCAGCATACCGACAGAACCCGGGACCCAGTACTTC
>many|NA|TRBJ1-2|TRBV12-3/TRBV12-4
CASSPDFVWGYTF
TGTGCCAGCAGTCCAGACTTCGTATGGGGCTACACCTTC